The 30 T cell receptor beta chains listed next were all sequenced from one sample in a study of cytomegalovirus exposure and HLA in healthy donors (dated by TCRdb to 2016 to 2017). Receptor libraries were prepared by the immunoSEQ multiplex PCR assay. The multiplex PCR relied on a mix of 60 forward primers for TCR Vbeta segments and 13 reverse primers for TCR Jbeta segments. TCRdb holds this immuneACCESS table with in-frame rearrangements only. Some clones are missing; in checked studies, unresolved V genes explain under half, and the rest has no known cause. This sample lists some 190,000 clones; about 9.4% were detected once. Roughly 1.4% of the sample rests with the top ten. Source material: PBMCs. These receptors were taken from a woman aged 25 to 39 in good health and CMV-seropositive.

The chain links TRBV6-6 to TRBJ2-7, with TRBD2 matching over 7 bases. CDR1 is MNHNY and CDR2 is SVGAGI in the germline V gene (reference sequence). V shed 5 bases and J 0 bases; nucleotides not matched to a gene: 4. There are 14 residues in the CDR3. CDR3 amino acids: CASSAGTISYEQYF. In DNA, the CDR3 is TGTGCCAGCAGTGCCGGGACTATCTCCTACGAGCAGTACTTC.

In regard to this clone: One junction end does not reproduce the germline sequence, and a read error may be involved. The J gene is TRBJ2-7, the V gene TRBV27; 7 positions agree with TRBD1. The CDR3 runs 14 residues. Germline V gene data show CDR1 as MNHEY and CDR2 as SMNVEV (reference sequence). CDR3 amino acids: CASRLYRDSYEQYF. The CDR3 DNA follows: TGTGCCAGCAGGTTATACCGGGACAGCTACGAGCAGTACTTC.

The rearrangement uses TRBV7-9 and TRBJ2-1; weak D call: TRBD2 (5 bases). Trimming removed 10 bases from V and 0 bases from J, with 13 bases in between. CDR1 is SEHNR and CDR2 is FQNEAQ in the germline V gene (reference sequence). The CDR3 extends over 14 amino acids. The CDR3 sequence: CATHGEASYNEQFF. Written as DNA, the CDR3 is TGTGCCACCCACGGGGAAGCCTCCTACAATGAGCAGTTCTTC.

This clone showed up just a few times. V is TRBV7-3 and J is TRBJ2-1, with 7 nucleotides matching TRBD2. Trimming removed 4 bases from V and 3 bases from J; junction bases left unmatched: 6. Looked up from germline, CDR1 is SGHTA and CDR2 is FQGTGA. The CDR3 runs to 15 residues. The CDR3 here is CASSSSGTVYNEQFF. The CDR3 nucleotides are TGTGCCAGCAGCTCGAGCGGGACCGTCTACAATGAGCAGTTCTTC.

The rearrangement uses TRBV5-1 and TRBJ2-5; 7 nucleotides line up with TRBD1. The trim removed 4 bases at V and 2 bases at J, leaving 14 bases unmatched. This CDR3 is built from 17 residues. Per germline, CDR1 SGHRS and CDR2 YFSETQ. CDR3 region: CASSRGDSELLQETQYF. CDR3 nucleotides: TGCGCCAGCAGCCGAGGGGACAGCGAGTTACTACAAGAGACCCAGTACTTC. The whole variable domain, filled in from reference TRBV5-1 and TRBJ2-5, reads KAGVTQTPRYLIKTRGQQVTLSCSPISGHRSVSWYQQTPGQGLQFLFEYFSETQRNKGNFPGRFSGRQFSNSRSEMNVSTLELGDSALYLCASSRGDSELLQETQYFGPGTRLLVL.

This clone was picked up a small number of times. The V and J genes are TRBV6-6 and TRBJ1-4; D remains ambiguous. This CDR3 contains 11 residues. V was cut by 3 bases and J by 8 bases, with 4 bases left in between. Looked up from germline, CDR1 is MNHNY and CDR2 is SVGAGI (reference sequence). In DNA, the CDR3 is TGTGCCAGCAGTTATCGGGAAAAACTGTTTTTT. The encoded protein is CASSYREKLFF.

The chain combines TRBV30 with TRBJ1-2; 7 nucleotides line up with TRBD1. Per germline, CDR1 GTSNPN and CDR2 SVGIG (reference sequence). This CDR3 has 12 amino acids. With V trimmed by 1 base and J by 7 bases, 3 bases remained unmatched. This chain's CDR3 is CAWSEAGGGYTF. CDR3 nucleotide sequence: TGTGCCTGGAGTGAGGCAGGGGGTGGCTACACCTTC.

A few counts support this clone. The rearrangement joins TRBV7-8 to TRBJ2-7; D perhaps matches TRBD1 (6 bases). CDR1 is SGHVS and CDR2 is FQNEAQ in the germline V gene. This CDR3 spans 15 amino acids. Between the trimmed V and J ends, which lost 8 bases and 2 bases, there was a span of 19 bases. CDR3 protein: CASVTRGGRTYEQYF. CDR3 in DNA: TGTGCCAGCGTAACTAGAGGGGGTAGGACCTACGAGCAGTACTTC. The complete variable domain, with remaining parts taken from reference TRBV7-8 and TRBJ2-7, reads GAGVSQSPRYKVAKRGQDVALRCDPISGHVSLFWYQQALGQGPEFLTYFQNEAQLDKSGLPSDRFFAERPEGSVSTLKIQRTQQEDSAVYLCASVTRGGRTYEQYFGPGTRLTVT.

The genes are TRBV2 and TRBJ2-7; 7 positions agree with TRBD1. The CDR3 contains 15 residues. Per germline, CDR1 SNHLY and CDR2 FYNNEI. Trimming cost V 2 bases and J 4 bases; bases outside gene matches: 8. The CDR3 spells CASSERTGETYEQYF. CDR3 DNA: TGTGCCAGCAGTGAACGGACAGGAGAGACTTACGAGCAGTACTTC.

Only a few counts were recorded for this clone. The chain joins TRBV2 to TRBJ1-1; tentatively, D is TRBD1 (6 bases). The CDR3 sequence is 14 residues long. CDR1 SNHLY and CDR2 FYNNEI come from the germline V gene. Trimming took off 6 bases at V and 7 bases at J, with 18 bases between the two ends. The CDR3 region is CASSGMTGDSEAFF. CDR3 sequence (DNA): TGTGCCAGCAGCGGAATGACAGGCGATAGTGAAGCTTTCTTT.

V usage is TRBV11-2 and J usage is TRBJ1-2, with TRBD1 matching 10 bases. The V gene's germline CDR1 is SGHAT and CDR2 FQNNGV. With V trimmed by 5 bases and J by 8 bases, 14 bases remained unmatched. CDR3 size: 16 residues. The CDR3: CASSPGQGGVLGGYTF. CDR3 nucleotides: TGTGCCAGCAGCCCCGGACAGGGGGGGGTGCTTGGCGGCTACACCTTC. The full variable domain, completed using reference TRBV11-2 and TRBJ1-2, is EAGVAQSPRYKIIEKRQSVAFWCNPISGHATLYWYQQILGQGPKLLIQFQNNGVVDDSQLPKDRFSAERLKGVDSTLKIQPAKLEDSAVYLCASSPGQGGVLGGYTFGSGTRLTVV.

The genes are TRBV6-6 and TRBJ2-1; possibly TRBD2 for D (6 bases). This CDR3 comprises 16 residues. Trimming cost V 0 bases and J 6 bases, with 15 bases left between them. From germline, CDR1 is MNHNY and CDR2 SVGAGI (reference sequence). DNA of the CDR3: TGTGCCAGCAGTTACTCCTTGCGGGGTCCTTCCAATGAGCAGTTCTTC. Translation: CASSYSLRGPSNEQFF.

In DNA, the CDR3 is TGTGCCAGCAGCTCCCTCGGAGGGGGCGCTAATCAGCCCCAGCATTTT. Translation: CASSSLGGGANQPQHF. This chain links TRBV5-6 with TRBJ1-5; 7 bases align to TRBD1. The V gene's germline CDR1 is SGHDT and CDR2 YYEEEE. The V segment lost 3 bases and the J segment 4 bases; nucleotides outside the gene matches: 10. This CDR3 region has 16 residues.

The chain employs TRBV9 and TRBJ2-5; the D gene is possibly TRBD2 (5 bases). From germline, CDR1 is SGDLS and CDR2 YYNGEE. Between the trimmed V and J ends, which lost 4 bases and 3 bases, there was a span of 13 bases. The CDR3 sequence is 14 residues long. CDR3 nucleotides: TGTGCCAGCAGCAGGGCCACTAGGGAAGAGACCCAGTACTTC. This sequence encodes CASSRATREETQYF. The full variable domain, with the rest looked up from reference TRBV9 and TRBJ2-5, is DSGVTQTPKHLITATGQRVTLRCSPRSGDLSVYWYQQSLDQGLQFLIQYYNGEERAKGNILERFSAQQFPDLHSELNLSSLELGDSALYFCASSRATREETQYFGPGTRLLVL.

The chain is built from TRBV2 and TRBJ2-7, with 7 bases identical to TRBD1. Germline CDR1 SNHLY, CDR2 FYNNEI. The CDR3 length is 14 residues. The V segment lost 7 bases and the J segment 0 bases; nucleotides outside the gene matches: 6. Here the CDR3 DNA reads TGTGCCAGCATTATGGACAGGTTCTCCTACGAGCAGTACTTC. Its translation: CASIMDRFSYEQYF.

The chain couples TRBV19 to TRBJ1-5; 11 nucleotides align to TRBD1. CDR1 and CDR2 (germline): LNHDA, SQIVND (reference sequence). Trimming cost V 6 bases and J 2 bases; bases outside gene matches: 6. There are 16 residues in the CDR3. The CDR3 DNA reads TGTGCCAGTAGGGACAGGGGGCAAGTGGGCAATCAGCCCCAGCATTTT. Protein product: CASRDRGQVGNQPQHF.

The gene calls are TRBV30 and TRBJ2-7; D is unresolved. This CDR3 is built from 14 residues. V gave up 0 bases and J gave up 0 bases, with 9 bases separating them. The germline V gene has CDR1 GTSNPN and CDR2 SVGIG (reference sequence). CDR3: CAWSVPTGSYEQYF. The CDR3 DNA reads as TGTGCCTGGAGTGTACCAACGGGCTCCTACGAGCAGTACTTC. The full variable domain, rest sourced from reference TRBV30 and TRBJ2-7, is SQTIHQWPATLVQPVGSPLSLECTVEGTSNPNLYWYRQAAGRGLQLLFYSVGIGQISSEVPQNLSASRPQDRQFILSSKKLLLSDSGFYLCAWSVPTGSYEQYFGPGTRLTVT.

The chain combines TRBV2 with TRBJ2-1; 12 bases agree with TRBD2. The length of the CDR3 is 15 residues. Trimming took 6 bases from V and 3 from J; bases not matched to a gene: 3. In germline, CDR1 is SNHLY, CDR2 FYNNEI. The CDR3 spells CASRMTSGSYNEQFF. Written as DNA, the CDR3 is TGTGCCAGCAGGATGACTAGCGGGAGCTACAATGAGCAGTTCTTC.

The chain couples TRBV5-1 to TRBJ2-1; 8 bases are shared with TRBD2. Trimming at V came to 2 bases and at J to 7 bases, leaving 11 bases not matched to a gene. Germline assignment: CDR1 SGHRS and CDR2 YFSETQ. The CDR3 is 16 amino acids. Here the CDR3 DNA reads TGCGCCAGCAGCTTACGGGCAGCGGGAGATCAGAATGAGCAGTTCTTC. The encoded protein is CASSLRAAGDQNEQFF.

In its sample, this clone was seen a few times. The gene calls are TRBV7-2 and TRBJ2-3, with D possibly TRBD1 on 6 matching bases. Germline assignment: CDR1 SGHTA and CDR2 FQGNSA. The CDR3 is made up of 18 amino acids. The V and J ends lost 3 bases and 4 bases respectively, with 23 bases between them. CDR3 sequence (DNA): TGTGCCAGCAGCTTTCAGGGGCATGTCCGCAGGCCCGCAGATACGCAGTATTTT. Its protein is CASSFQGHVRRPADTQYF.

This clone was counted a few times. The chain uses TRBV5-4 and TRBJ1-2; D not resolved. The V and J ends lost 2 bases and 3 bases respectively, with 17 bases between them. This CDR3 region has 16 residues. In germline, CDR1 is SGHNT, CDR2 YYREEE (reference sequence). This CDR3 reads CASSFSVTRKDYGYTF. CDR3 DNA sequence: TGTGCCAGCAGCTTCTCCGTGACACGGAAAGACTATGGCTACACCTTC.

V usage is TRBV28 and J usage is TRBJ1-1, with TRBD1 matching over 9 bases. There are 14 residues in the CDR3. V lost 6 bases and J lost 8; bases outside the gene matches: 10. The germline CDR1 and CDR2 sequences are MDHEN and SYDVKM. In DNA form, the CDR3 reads TGTGCCAGCAGATCCGGACAGGGGCACGGGGAAGCTTTCTTT. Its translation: CASRSGQGHGEAFF.

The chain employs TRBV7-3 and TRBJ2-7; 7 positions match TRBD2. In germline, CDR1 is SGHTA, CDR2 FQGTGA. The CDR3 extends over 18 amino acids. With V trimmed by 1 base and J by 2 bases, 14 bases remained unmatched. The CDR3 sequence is CASSLSPPVVGGPYEQYF. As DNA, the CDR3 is TGTGCCAGCAGCTTAAGTCCCCCTGTAGTGGGAGGGCCCTACGAGCAGTACTTC.

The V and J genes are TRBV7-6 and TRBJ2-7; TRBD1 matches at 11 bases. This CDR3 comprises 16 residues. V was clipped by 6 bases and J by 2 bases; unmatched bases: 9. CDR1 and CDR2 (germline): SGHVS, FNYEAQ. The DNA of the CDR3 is TGTGCCAGCAGTCGAGCACCGGGACAGGGGGCCTACGAGCAGTACTTC. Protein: CASSRAPGQGAYEQYF.

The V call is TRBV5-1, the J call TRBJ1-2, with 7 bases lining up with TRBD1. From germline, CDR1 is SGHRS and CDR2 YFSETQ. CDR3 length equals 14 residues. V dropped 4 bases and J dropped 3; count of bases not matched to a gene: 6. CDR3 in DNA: TGCGCCAGCAGCCAAGACAGGGCCCACTATGGCTACACCTTC. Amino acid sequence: CASSQDRAHYGYTF.

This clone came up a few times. The CDR3 DNA is TGTGCCAGCAGATCCCCAGGGGATGAGCAGTTCTTC. Its protein product is CASRSPGDEQFF. The chain recombines TRBV6-5 with TRBJ2-1; D possibly corresponds to TRBD1 (6 bases). The germline V gene encodes CDR1 MNHEY and CDR2 SVGAGI. This CDR3 is 12 amino acids long. V was cut by 6 bases and J by 8 bases, with 11 bases left in between.

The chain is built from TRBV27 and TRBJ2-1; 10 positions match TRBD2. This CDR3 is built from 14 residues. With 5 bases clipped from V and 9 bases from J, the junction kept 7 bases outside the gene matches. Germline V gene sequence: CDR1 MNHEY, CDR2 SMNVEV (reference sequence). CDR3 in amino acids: CASSASGSSGEQFF. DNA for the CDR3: TGTGCCAGCAGTGCTAGCGGGAGTTCGGGTGAGCAGTTCTTC.

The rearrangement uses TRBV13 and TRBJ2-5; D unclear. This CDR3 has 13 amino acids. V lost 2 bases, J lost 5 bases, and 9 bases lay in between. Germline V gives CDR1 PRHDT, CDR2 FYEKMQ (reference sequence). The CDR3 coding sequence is TGTGCCAGCAGCTTACAGTTCGGGGAGACCCAGTACTTC. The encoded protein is CASSLQFGETQYF.

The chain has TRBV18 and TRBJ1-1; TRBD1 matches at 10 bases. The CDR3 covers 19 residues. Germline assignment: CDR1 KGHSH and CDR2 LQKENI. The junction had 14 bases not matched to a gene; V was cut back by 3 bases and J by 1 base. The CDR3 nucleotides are TGTGCCAGCTCACCGAGAGGACAGGGGGTTTTGGGGACGAACACTGAAGCTTTCTTT. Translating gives CASSPRGQGVLGTNTEAFF.

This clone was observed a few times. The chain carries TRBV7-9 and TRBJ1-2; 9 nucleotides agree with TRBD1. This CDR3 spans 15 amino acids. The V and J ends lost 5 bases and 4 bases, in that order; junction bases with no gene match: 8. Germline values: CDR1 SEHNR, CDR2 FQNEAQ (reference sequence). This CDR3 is CASSGTGGLRYGYTF. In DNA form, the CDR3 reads TGTGCCAGCAGCGGTACAGGGGGCCTTCGCTATGGCTACACCTTC. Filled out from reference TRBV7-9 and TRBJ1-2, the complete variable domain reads DTGVSQNPRHKITKRGQNVTFRCDPISEHNRLYWYRQTLGQGPEFLTYFQNEAQLEKSRLLSDRFSAERPKGSFSTLEIQRTEQGDSAMYLCASSGTGGLRYGYTFGSGTRLTVV.